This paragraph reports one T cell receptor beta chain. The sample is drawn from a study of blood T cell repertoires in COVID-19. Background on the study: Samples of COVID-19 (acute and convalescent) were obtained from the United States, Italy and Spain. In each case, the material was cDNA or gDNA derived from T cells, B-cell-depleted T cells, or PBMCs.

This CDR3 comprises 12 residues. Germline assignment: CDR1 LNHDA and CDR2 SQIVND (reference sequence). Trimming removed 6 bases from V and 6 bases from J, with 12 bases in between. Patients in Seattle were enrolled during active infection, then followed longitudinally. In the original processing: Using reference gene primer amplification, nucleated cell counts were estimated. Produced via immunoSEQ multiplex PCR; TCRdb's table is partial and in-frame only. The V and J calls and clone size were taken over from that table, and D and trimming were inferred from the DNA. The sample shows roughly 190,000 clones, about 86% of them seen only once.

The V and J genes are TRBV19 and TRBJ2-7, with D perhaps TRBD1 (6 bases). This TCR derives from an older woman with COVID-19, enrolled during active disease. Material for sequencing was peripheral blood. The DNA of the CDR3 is TGTGCCAGTAGCACAGGGAATCGCGAGCAGTACTTC. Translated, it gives CASSTGNREQYF.